These 26 T cell receptor beta chains share one sample of origin, sequenced in a study of CD8+CD57+ T cells in acquired aplastic anemia. Using genomic DNA as the template, TCR beta VDJ and CDR3 profiling was carried out. TCRdb called the reads again in MiXCR, with one record for every CDR3 protein. The table shows approximately 81,000 distinct CDR3 sequences, with around 44% occurring only once. Sequences were obtained from sorted CD4+, CD8+, or CD8+CD57+ T cells (not recorded which) from PBMCs. The receptor source for this set is a human donor in good health, serving as a control.

This clonotype came up many times. V and J are TRBV2 and TRBJ1-1, with D possibly matching TRBD1 (5 bases). V was clipped by 5 bases and J by 3 bases, with 13 bases between them. This CDR3 contains 14 residues. CDR1 is SNHLY, CDR2 FYNNEI, per germline. The CDR3 spells CASSSGLMDTEAFF. CDR3 DNA: TGTGCCAGCAGTTCAGGGCTGATGGACACTGAAGCTTTCTTT. The full variable domain, rest sourced from reference TRBV2 and TRBJ1-1, is EPEVTQTPSHQVTQMGQEVILRCVPISNHLYFYWYRQILGQKVEFLVSFYNNEISEKSEIFDDQFSVERPDGSNFTLKIRSTKLEDSAMYFCASSSGLMDTEAFFGQGTRLTVV.

In its sample, this clonotype was seen a few times. This chain joins TRBV12-3 or TRBV12-4 and TRBJ2-1; D might be TRBD2 (7 bases). Trimming took 6 bases from V and 5 from J, leaving 17 bases between them. The CDR3 totals 15 residues. The CDR3 loop reads CASRGGREGDNEQFF. The CDR3 DNA reads as TGTGCCAGCAGAGGAGGAAGGGAGGGGGACAATGAGCAGTTCTTC.

The chain recombines TRBV19 with TRBJ1-1; the D gene is possibly TRBD1 (5 bases). Trimming took 10 bases from V and 10 from J, leaving 16 bases between them. This CDR3 contains 11 residues. The germline gives CDR1 LNHDA, CDR2 SQIVND (reference sequence). CDR3 bases: TGTGCCACCTCCGACGGGGGTGGAGCTTTCTTT. This codes for CATSDGGGAFF.

This clonotype has at least ten counts. The J gene is TRBJ2-3, the V gene TRBV25-1; the D gene could be TRBD1 or TRBD2 (5 bases each). V was cut by 6 bases and J by 4 bases, with 20 bases left in between. The germline V gene encodes CDR1 MGHDK and CDR2 SYGVNS. This CDR3 spans 16 amino acids. The CDR3 sequence: CASSQTFLGTADTQYF. The CDR3 DNA reads TGTGCCAGCAGCCAAACATTTCTAGGGACGGCAGATACGCAGTATTTT. Full variable domain (missing parts from reference TRBV25-1 and TRBJ2-3): EADIYQTPRYLVIGTGKKITLECSQTMGHDKMYWYQQDPGMELHLIHYSYGVNSTEKGDLSSESTVSRIRTEHFPLTLESARPSHTSQYLCASSQTFLGTADTQYFGPGTRLTVL.

There are many counts of this clonotype. The V gene is TRBV19, the J gene TRBJ2-3; the match to TRBD1 covers 9 bases. This CDR3 is built from 16 residues. Unmatched junction bases numbered 8, after V lost 3 bases and J lost 4 bases. From germline, CDR1 is LNHDA and CDR2 SQIVND (reference sequence). The CDR3 DNA reads as TGTGCCAGTAGTATGGAACAGGGGGCTATCCCAGATACGCAGTATTTT. This sequence encodes CASSMEQGAIPDTQYF.

The chain has TRBV15 and TRBJ1-3; TRBD1 matches 8 bases. The ends lost 2 bases at V and 3 bases at J; junction bases unmatched: 9. CDR3 size: 17 residues. CDR1 and CDR2 from the germline V gene are LNHNV and YYDKDF (reference sequence). CDR3 region: CATSRSGPTGDGNTIYF. The CDR3 nucleotides are TGTGCCACCAGCAGATCGGGGCCGACAGGGGATGGAAACACCATATATTTT. Complete variable domain (other parts from reference TRBV15 and TRBJ1-3): DAMVIQNPRYQVTQFGKPVTLSCSQTLNHNVMYWYQQKSSQAPKLLFHYYDKDFNNEADTPDNFQSRRPNTSFCFLDIRSPGLGDTAMYLCATSRSGPTGDGNTIYFGEGSWLTVV.

The table lists this clonotype with a few counts. The chain links TRBV6-1 to TRBJ1-5; tentative D call: TRBD1 (6 bases). The CDR3 contains 18 residues. Germline lookup yields CDR1 MNHNS and CDR2 SASEGT. Between the trimmed V and J ends, which lost 6 bases and 1 base, there was a span of 22 bases. CDR3: CASRTGPGAGLSNQPQHF. CDR3 nucleotides: TGTGCCAGCAGAACAGGTCCAGGGGCGGGGTTGAGCAATCAGCCCCAGCATTTT.

This clonotype was found once. V gene TRBV20-1 combines with J gene TRBJ2-7; TRBD2 agrees at 9 bases. The CDR3 is 13 residues long. Unmatched junction bases numbered 7, after V lost 7 bases and J lost 3 bases. Germline values: CDR1 DFQATT, CDR2 SNEGSKA (reference sequence). In DNA, the CDR3 is TGCAGTGAGTCCCTAGCGGGATACTACGAGCAGTACTTC. Amino acid sequence: CSESLAGYYEQYF.

This clonotype came up many times. V usage is TRBV24-1 and J usage is TRBJ2-1; 8 bases line up with TRBD2. V trimming: 4 bases; J trimming: 8 bases; junction bases outside the gene matches: 12. This CDR3 contains 16 residues. The germline V gene encodes CDR1 KGHDR and CDR2 SFDVKD. CDR3 protein: CATSDLLTSVPDEQFF. Here the CDR3 DNA reads TGTGCCACCAGTGACCTCCTGACTAGCGTCCCCGATGAGCAGTTCTTC.

This clonotype was detected ten times or more. The rearrangement uses TRBV7-8 and TRBJ1-1; 9 bases agree with TRBD1. The CDR3 has 15 amino acids. Germline V gives CDR1 SGHVS, CDR2 FQNEAQ. Germline trimming cut 2 bases from V and 10 bases from J; bases unmatched to any gene: 11. CDR3 in amino acids: CASSLTERQGDGAFF. The CDR3 DNA is TGTGCCAGCAGCTTAACGGAGAGACAGGGGGATGGAGCTTTCTTT.

This chain joins TRBV2 and TRBJ1-5; tentative D call: TRBD1 (5 bases). With 4 bases removed from V and 4 bases from J, the gap between germline ends came to 14 bases. The CDR3 is made up of 15 amino acids. Germline assignment: CDR1 SNHLY and CDR2 FYNNEI. The CDR3 sequence is CASSVVGRINQPQHF. The CDR3 DNA reads TGTGCCAGCAGTGTCGTGGGACGGATTAATCAGCCCCAGCATTTT.

V gene TRBV20-1 combines with J gene TRBJ2-2; TRBD1 matches at 7 bases. The CDR3 is made up of 15 amino acids. The trim removed 5 bases at V and 0 bases at J, leaving 6 bases unmatched. CDR1 DFQATT and CDR2 SNEGSKA come from the germline V gene (reference sequence). The CDR3 loop is CSAGDRVTNTGELFF. CDR3 bases: TGCAGTGCTGGCGACAGGGTTACGAACACCGGGGAGCTGTTTTTT.

The chain carries TRBV5-1 and TRBJ1-2; 10 bases agree with TRBD1. CDR1 SGHRS and CDR2 YFSETQ come from the germline V gene. This CDR3 region has 14 residues. J lost 4 bases, V lost 2 bases, and 2 bases had no gene match. The CDR3 loop reads CASSFGTGAYGYTF. Written as DNA, the CDR3 is TGCGCCAGCAGCTTCGGGACAGGGGCCTATGGCTACACCTTC.

This chain connects TRBV12-3 or TRBV12-4 to TRBJ2-5; D uncertain. The CDR3 has 13 amino acids. Between the trimmed V and J ends, which lost 1 base and 5 bases, there was a span of 8 bases. The CDR3 spells CASSLVSGETQYF. In DNA form, the CDR3 reads TGTGCCAGCAGTTTAGTCTCGGGCGAGACCCAGTACTTC.

This clonotype was recorded many times. The chain recombines TRBV29-1 with TRBJ1-2; maybe TRBD1 (5 bases). The CDR3 length is 18 residues. The germline gives CDR1 SQVTM, CDR2 ANQGSEA. Between the trimmed V and J ends, which lost 2 bases and 0 bases, there was a span of 22 bases. In DNA, the CDR3 is TGCAGCGTTGAACCCCCAATAGGTTCGGGGGTTTCTAACTATGGCTACACCTTC. It encodes CSVEPPIGSGVSNYGYTF.

This chain uses TRBV2 with TRBJ1-5; no definite D call. Germline values: CDR1 SNHLY, CDR2 FYNNEI. V was shortened by 4 bases and J by 5 bases, with 9 bases between the two germline ends. The CDR3 length is 13 residues. CDR3 DNA sequence: TGTGCCAGCAGTGTTGAGATAGATCAGCCCCAGCATTTT. Its protein is CASSVEIDQPQHF. Complete variable domain (other parts from reference TRBV2 and TRBJ1-5): EPEVTQTPSHQVTQMGQEVILRCVPISNHLYFYWYRQILGQKVEFLVSFYNNEISEKSEIFDDQFSVERPDGSNFTLKIRSTKLEDSAMYFCASSVEIDQPQHFGDGTRLSIL.

This chain uses TRBV7-2 with TRBJ2-7; TRBD1 agrees at 10 bases. The CDR3 runs to 15 residues. J gave up 3 bases and V 2 bases, and 4 bases lay outside the gene matches. From germline, CDR1 is SGHTA and CDR2 FQGNSA. In DNA, the CDR3 is TGTGCCAGCAGCTTATCCGGGACAGGGGTCTACGAGCAGTACTTC. Translated: CASSLSGTGVYEQYF. The full variable domain, its missing parts supplied by reference TRBV7-2 and TRBJ2-7, is GAGVSQSPSNKVTEKGKDVELRCDPISGHTALYWYRQSLGQGLEFLIYFQGNSAPDKSGLPSDRFSAERTGGSVSTLTIQRTQQEDSAVYLCASSLSGTGVYEQYFGPGTRLTVT.

The table lists this clonotype with a few counts. This chain connects TRBV13 to TRBJ2-2, with 8 bases identical to TRBD1. The CDR3 has 15 amino acids. With 5 bases clipped from V and 3 bases from J, the junction kept 5 bases outside the gene matches. Looked up from germline, CDR1 is PRHDT and CDR2 is FYEKMQ (reference sequence). The CDR3 coding sequence is TGTGCCAGCAGCCCCGACAGGGGTGACACCGGGGAGCTGTTTTTT. This translates into CASSPDRGDTGELFF.

This clonotype was seen a handful of times. This sequence joins TRBV12-3 or TRBV12-4 and TRBJ2-3, with 9 bases that match TRBD2. The CDR3 is made up of 15 amino acids. V shed 6 bases, J shed 3 bases, and the junction held 7 bases outside the gene matches. This CDR3 reads CASSQAGGQTDTQYF. CDR3 coding DNA: TGTGCCAGCAGCCAAGCGGGAGGCCAAACAGATACGCAGTATTTT.

The table lists this clonotype with many counts. The chain has TRBV27 and TRBJ2-7; TRBD1 aligns across 9 bases. The V gene's germline CDR1 is MNHEY and CDR2 SMNVEV (reference sequence). The CDR3 has 12 amino acids. V lost 7 bases, J lost 6 bases, and 4 bases stayed unmatched. For the CDR3, the DNA is TGTGCCAGCAAGGGACAGGGAGGCGAGCAGTACTTC. This gives the protein CASKGQGGEQYF.

This clonotype was found a few times. The CDR3 region has the DNA TGTGCCAGCAGTGAAACGGGAGGGCCTGGGAATGAGCAGTTCTTC. Its translation: CASSETGGPGNEQFF. This chain uses TRBV25-1 with TRBJ2-1, with 8 positions matching TRBD2. V was clipped by 2 bases and J by 7 bases; unmatched bases: 7. The CDR3 spans 15 residues. CDR1 is MGHDK and CDR2 is SYGVNS in the germline V gene.

In its sample, this clonotype was seen a few times. J is TRBJ2-2 and V is TRBV9; 12 bases align to TRBD2. Per germline, CDR1 SGDLS and CDR2 YYNGEE. CDR3 length: 17 residues. The V and J ends lost 0 bases and 5 bases, in that order; junction bases with no gene match: 5. CDR3 in DNA: TGTGCCAGCAGCGTAGGGCCGACTAGCGGGAGAACCGGGGAGCTGTTTTTT. Translated, it gives CASSVGPTSGRTGELFF. The whole variable domain, filled in from reference TRBV9 and TRBJ2-2, reads DSGVTQTPKHLITATGQRVTLRCSPRSGDLSVYWYQQSLDQGLQFLIQYYNGEERAKGNILERFSAQQFPDLHSELNLSSLELGDSALYFCASSVGPTSGRTGELFFGEGSRLTVL.

This clonotype was seen a few times. Possible read error: a much larger clone is one base away. The chain uses TRBV5-1 and TRBJ2-7; possibly TRBD1 or TRBD2 for D (5 bases each). In germline, CDR1 is SGHRS, CDR2 YFSETQ. Trimming left V 10 bases short and J 2 bases short, with 16 bases between. This CDR3 contains 13 residues. DNA for the CDR3: TGCGCCGGTACCGGGGACGACCCCTACGAGCAGTACTTC. It is translated as CAGTGDDPYEQYF.

The rearrangement links TRBV7-9 to TRBJ2-7, with 8 positions matching TRBD1. J gave up 7 bases and V 5 bases, and 7 bases lay outside the gene matches. Germline V CDR1 and CDR2: SEHNR, FQNEAQ (reference sequence). This CDR3 has 13 residues. This CDR3 is CASSLRGREEQYF. CDR3 bases: TGTGCCAGCAGCCTCAGGGGGCGAGAAGAGCAGTACTTC. The entire variable domain, with the rest obtained from reference TRBV7-9 and TRBJ2-7, is as follows: DTGVSQNPRHKITKRGQNVTFRCDPISEHNRLYWYRQTLGQGPEFLTYFQNEAQLEKSRLLSDRFSAERPKGSFSTLEIQRTEQGDSAMYLCASSLRGREEQYFGPGTRLTVT.

This clonotype was counted at least ten times. The rearrangement joins TRBV4-1 to TRBJ2-7, with D tentatively TRBD1 (5 bases). The germline V gene has CDR1 MGHRA and CDR2 YSYEKL. V gave up 4 bases and J gave up 5 bases, with 15 bases separating them. The CDR3 runs 14 residues. DNA for the CDR3: TGCGCCAGCAGCCCACTCAACAGGTTGCACGAGCAGTACTTC. Its protein product is CASSPLNRLHEQYF.

This clonotype occurred many times. The chain is built from TRBV7-9 and TRBJ2-3, with D possibly being TRBD2 (5 bases). Germline V gene data show CDR1 as SEHNR and CDR2 as FQNEAQ (reference sequence). V was cut by 5 bases and J by 2 bases, with 8 bases left in between. The CDR3 runs to 13 residues. DNA of the CDR3: TGTGCCAGCAGCACTAGTACCACAGATACGCAGTATTTT. Its translation is CASSTSTTDTQYF.